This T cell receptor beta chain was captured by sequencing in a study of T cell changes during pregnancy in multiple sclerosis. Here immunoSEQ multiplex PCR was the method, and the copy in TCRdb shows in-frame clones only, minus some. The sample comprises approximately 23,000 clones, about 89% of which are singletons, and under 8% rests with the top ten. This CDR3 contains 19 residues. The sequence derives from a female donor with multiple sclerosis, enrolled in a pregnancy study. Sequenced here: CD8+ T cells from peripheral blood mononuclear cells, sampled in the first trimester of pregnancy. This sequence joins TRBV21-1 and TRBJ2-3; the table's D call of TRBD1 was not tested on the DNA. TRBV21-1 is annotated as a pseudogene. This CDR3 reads CASSKAWMGAGPVTDTQYF. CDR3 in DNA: TGTGCCAGCAGCAAGGCCTGGATGGGTGCAGGGCCCGTCACAGATACGCAGTATTTT.